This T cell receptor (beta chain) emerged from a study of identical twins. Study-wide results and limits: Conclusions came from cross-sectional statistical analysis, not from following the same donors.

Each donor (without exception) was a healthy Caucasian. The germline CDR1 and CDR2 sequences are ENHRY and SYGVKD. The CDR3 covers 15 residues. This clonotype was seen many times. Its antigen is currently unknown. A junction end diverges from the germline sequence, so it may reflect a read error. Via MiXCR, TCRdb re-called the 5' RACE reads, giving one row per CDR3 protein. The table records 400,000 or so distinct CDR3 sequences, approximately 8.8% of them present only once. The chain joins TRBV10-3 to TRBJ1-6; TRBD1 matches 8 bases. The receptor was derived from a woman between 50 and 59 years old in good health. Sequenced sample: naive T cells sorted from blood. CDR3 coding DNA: TGTGCCATCCGTGAGGCGGGACAGGCGATTTCACCCCTCCACTTT. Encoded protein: CAIREAGQAISPLHF.